The sequence of this TCR beta chain was determined in a study of cytomegalovirus exposure and HLA in healthy donors (dated by TCRdb to 2016 to 2017). In the study overall: An earlier analysis of several hundred of the donors reported 250 to 300 Gb of sequence data and 117 million unique TCR beta sequences from 150 million to 200 million T cells. Roughly 320 gigabases of sequencing data and approximately 91 million unique TCR sequences made up an early release that covered nearly 650 HLA-typed donors. Of the roughly 390 genotyped donors, 75% to 85% were placed in the genetic ancestry cluster associated with self-reported Caucasian donors. The study was designed to test whether signatures of past pathogen exposure could be identified by cataloging public T cell receptors. Using immunosequencing, the study profiled T cell repertoires from 500 to 800 subjects and related those repertoires to cytomegalovirus serostatus. Along with the approximately 600-subject first cohort, a separate validation cohort of approximately 110 different subjects was used. To predict cytomegalovirus infection status, the study brought together high-throughput TCR immunosequencing, statistical association of individual TCRs with disease status, and machine learning. A later analysis re-examined previously published TCR beta repertoires from 610 or so donors and added high-resolution HLA genotyping to investigate patterns of TCR occurrence. Rather than using new phenotypic data, the later analysis identified candidate immune exposures from TCR beta sequences and from how often those sequences occurred across donors. In an earlier analysis of roughly 600 of the donors, high-throughput TCR beta sequencing was used to judge whether each TCR beta V gene segment behaved as functional or pseudogenic. Donor age, sex, ethnicity and CMV serostatus were compiled alongside the repertoire data. In a later genetic analysis, genome-wide SNP genotypes for about 65% of the roughly 670 donors were used, and that subset was treated as a discovery cohort. Every repertoire in the discovery cohort had been generated on one and the same sequencing platform. HLA typing covered class I and class II loci at four-digit resolution. The number of donors typed differed by locus, with about 629-630 for A, B, C, DRB1 and DQB1, 522 for DQA1, 600 to 610 for DPA1, and approximately 470 for DPB1. Roughly 5 DR-DQ haplotypes were handled as single units for association and clustering, since linkage in the cohort was strong. Among 398 genotyped donors of the cohort, an average of about 240,000 unique TCR beta nucleotide sequences were sequenced per donor, 15% to 20% of them non-productive.

The cohort was made up of several hundred healthy bone marrow donors. At the time of sampling, all cohort members were nominally healthy, though unrecorded immune exposures were likely present. The donor tested CMV seropositive and was one of the 289 seropositive cohort members. A peripheral blood sample was provided by each donor, and peripheral blood mononuclear cells were used for TCR beta sequencing. The Qiagen DNeasy Blood Extraction Kit was used to extract genomic DNA from the blood cell samples. Library prep was done by the immunoSEQ multiplex PCR assay. A mixture of 60 forward primers for TCR Vbeta segments and 13 reverse primers for TCR Jbeta segments was used in the multiplex PCR. The CDR3 region of rearranged TCR beta genes was amplified from genomic DNA by a multiplex PCR assay. The amplified TCR beta libraries were sequenced on the Illumina HiSeq System as 87-base-pair reads. As for the authors' bioinformatics: Across the 700 or so repertoires, a later analysis counted tens of millions of unique TCR beta chains, roughly 11 million of which were shared by at least two donors. Raw reads were error-corrected and collapsed into unique sequences by a nearest-neighbor algorithm in which closely related sequences were merged to remove PCR and sequencing errors. V, D and J gene segments were assigned by aligning CDR3 sequences to IMGT reference sequences. For a sequence to be retained, at least a six-nucleotide match to both a V gene segment and a J gene segment was required. A rearrangement was called productive if the CDR3 had no stop codons and remained in frame with V and J, and every other rearrangement was called non-productive. Following IMGT convention, CDR3 was defined as the stretch from the second conserved V-encoded cysteine to the conserved J-encoded phenylalanine. The earlier analysis of 500 to 750 of the donors excluded any sequence lacking an unambiguous match to a single V gene segment. An earlier analysis of 450 to 650 of the donors called V segments functional above 56.7% productive rearrangements and segregating when the between-donor standard deviation exceeded 5%. A statistical classification framework was developed to diagnose cytomegalovirus status using the catalog of TCR beta chain sequences. A later analysis assigned V and J genes by comparing TCR nucleotide sequences with IMGT/GENE-DB human TR gene sequences. A later analysis assigned CDR3 sequences and most-parsimonious VDJ recombination scenarios with the TCRdist pipeline. A later analysis defined each TCR beta chain by its CDR3 amino acid sequence plus V-gene family, and excluded reads lacking a unique V-gene family. In a later analysis, fewer than 600 highly shared, low-generation-probability nucleotide sequences were removed to address suspected cross-contamination and a sequencing artifact. A later analysis calculated a clonal expansion index for each public chain from normalized within-repertoire ranks of inferred template counts. A later analysis computed generation probabilities with a VDJ recombination model fitted to out-of-frame rearrangements, and checked the results against IGoR. In a later analysis, TCR-TCR, TCR-HLA and TCR-CMV co-occurrence was scored with hypergeometric tests, and a repertoire-size bias correction was applied to TCR pairs. In a later analysis, false discovery rates were estimated by permuting HLA or CMV assignments 20 times. In a later analysis, co-occurring TCRs were grouped using DBSCAN, with TCRdist sequence similarity added in when clustering inside HLA-allele-positive subsets. For co-occurrence clustering, repertoires with fewer than 30,000 or more than 120,000 public chains were excluded, along with 5 or 6 repertoires with anomalous nucleotide sharing. TCRdb holds this immuneACCESS table with in-frame rearrangements only. Some clones are missing; in checked studies, unresolved V genes explain under half, and the rest has no known cause. That table supplies the V and J calls and clone size; D and trimming were determined from the DNA. The sample table lists more than 45,000 clones, more than 60% of them with a count of one. Clones ranked in the top ten supply around 2.5% of the sample.

On this clone itself: What antigen it recognizes has not been identified. Base-call qualities are not available, and no considerably larger clone is one nucleotide away.

Overall study outcomes, separate from this receptor: Sequencing depth was assumed to be roughly uniform across donors in the presence/absence analyses, though that assumption may not hold. The study listed 164 TCR beta chains as associated with cytomegalovirus. In both the original and validation cohorts, the classifier was reported to diagnose cytomegalovirus status with high specificity and sensitivity. V-gene and J-gene trimming of TCR beta chains was associated with a missense DCLRE1C variant in a later genetic analysis, and the association was replicated in an independent cohort. A further reported finding was that TCR beta sequences accurately predicted the HLA-A and HLA-B alleles for most subjects in the first cohort. Strong co-occurrence of HLA alleles, especially DR and DQ, made assigning TCR associations to individual alleles difficult. A few of the identified cytomegalovirus-associated TCR beta chains were confirmed in vitro to be specific for cytomegalovirus antigens. In an earlier analysis of 587 of the donors, most TCR beta V segments appeared in productive rearrangements about 87% or about 30% of the time, broadly matching IMGT annotations. A cluster of highly shared sequence variants was judged likely to represent a technical artifact of the sequencing pipeline. In a later analysis, HLA-associated TCR beta chains were found to be more clonally expanded and to have lower generation probabilities than equally common non-associated chains. Linkage disequilibrium might explain the correlated functional status among segregating V segments, but an unknown experimental factor could not be excluded. This cohort had only TCR beta chains sequenced, and the lack of alpha or paired-chain data limited which features could be detected. It was suggested by the authors that the approach could potentially be generalized to other disease states and immunological phenotypes. Some IMGT-functional V segments, including TRBV6-2 and TRBV6-3, could not be distinguished by the 87-base-pair reads and were therefore excluded. According to a later analysis, most CMV-associated TCR beta chains appeared to be HLA-restricted, and the HLA associations seemed to be driven largely by CMV exposure. Immune exposure information for the cohort was limited to CMV serostatus. Most TCR sequences were observed very rarely across donors, whereas some public TCRs were present in many individuals. A later analysis associated about 16,000 TCR beta sequences with specific HLA alleles at a false discovery rate of 0.05. Because counts were too low, seventeen rarely observed V segments, including chromosome 9 orphons, were left out of the earlier analysis of approximately 500 of the donors. Because HLA typing was unavailable for some donors at each locus, only the typed subset was used in association tests. Several of the top co-occurrence clusters appeared to be linked to parvovirus B19, influenza, CMV and Epstein-Barr virus, according to a later analysis. In a later analysis, TCR association rates were found to vary across HLA loci, with the most associated TCRs seen for DRB1 alleles and the fewest for HLA-C alleles. Compared with the approximately 700-donor mean, donors in an Asian-associated ancestry cluster had fewer N-insertions in productive TCRs, according to a later genetic analysis.

CDR3 length: 13 amino acids, cysteine to phenylalanine. CDR3 DNA is the only sequence kept; it has 39 bases, read in frame from the first base. CDR1 and CDR2 are read off the germline V gene as SGHDT and YYEEEE. V loses 1 base of germline sequence and J loses 7 bases, and the interval between the two ends is 11 bases. Recombination joined TRBV5-6 with TRBJ1-2, with a tentative D gene TRBD1 over 5 matching bases. The specimen was PBMCs. The origin of this receptor is a woman between 40 and 55 years old in good health and CMV-seropositive. DNA sequence: TGTGCCAGCAGCTTGTCCGCAGGGCCTGGCTACACCTTC. This gives the protein CASSLSAGPGYTF.